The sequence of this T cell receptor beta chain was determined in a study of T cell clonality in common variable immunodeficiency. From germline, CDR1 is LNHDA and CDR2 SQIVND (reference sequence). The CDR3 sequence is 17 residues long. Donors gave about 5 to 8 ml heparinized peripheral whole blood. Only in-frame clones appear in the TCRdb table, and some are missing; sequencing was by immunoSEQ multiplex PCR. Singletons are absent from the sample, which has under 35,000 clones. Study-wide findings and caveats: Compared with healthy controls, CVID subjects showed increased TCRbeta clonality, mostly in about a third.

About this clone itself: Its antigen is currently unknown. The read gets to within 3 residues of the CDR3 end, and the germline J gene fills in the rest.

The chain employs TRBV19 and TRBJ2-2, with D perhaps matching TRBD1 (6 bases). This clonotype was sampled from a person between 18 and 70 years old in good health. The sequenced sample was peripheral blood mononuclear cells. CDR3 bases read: TGTGCCAGTAGTATCCCGAGCACGGCCAGGGGCTGGTCACCG. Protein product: CASSIPSTARGWSP. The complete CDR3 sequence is CASSIPSTARGWSPLFF.